The clone carrying this T cell receptor beta chain was recorded a few times. Its antigen remains unknown. CDR1 and CDR2 (germline): LNHNV, YYDKDF (reference sequence). The germline V and J ends were trimmed by 8 bases and 0 bases, with 11 bases remaining between them. This CDR3 is built from 14 residues. These data are taken from a study of cytomegalovirus exposure and HLA in healthy donors. Study-level points and caveats: In most subjects, TCR beta sequences reportedly gave accurate predictions of HLA-A and HLA-B alleles. Later on, a genetic analysis was performed. It linked a missense variant in DCLRE1C with V- and J-gene trimming of TCR beta. By HLA locus, TCR association rates varied in a later analysis, with DRB1 showing the most and HLA-C the fewest.

The PCR ran on 60 Vbeta and 13 Jbeta primers. TCRdb's table, derived via immunoSEQ multiplex PCR, lists solely in-frame clones and lacks some. Here the sample spans over 85,000 clones, around 87% being singletons. Sample: PBMCs. This clonotype was sampled from a man aged 40-55 years in good health and CMV-seronegative. V is TRBV15 and J is TRBJ1-5; D possibly corresponds to TRBD1 (6 bases). In DNA form, the CDR3 reads TGTGCCACCGGGGGACAAGATAGCAATCAGCCCCAGCATTTT. It specifies CATGGQDSNQPQHF. The whole variable domain, remainder taken from reference TRBV15 and TRBJ1-5, is DAMVIQNPRYQVTQFGKPVTLSCSQTLNHNVMYWYQQKSSQAPKLLFHYYDKDFNNEADTPDNFQSRRPNTSFCFLDIRSPGLGDTAMYLCATGGQDSNQPQHFGDGTRLSIL.